This T cell receptor (beta chain) derives from a study of T cell responses to AZD1222 COVID-19 vaccine. TCRdb keeps only in-frame clones here, not all; method: immunoSEQ multiplex PCR. The data contain about 130,000 clones, about 90% of them singletons. Germline V gene sequence: CDR1 GTSNPN, CDR2 SVGIG (reference sequence). The CDR3 spans 13 residues. Trimming pared 4 bases from V and 5 bases from J, leaving 11 bases between. Pooled in the analysis were second doses at about 4 or about 12 weeks. The sequence was collected from an adult who received the AZD1222 COVID-19 vaccine. The sequencing used peripheral blood, collected 28 days after the second AZD1222 dose. The chain couples TRBV30 to TRBJ2-2; D is unresolved. CDR3 DNA: TGTGCCTGGATTAGGCCAAATACCGGGGAGCTGTTTTTT. Translation: CAWIRPNTGELFF.